These 31 T cell receptor beta chains originate from one sample sequenced in a study of coeliac disease. Findings and limits, study-wide: Lower clonality than controls marked TRB and TRG repertoires from active celiac intraepithelial and lamina propria samples.

These receptors lack a known antigen. Using immunoSEQ multiplex PCR, the repertoire was profiled, and TCRdb retains in-frame clones only, with some absent. In the table there are about 6,700 clones, 65% to 70% of which are singletons. Sequencing input: lamina propria lymphocytes from the gut. These receptors were collected from a woman in her late teens or twenties with active celiac disease.

The chain uses TRBV7-3 and TRBJ2-5, with TRBD2 as a possible D gene (6 bases). The CDR3 contains 15 residues. V was shortened by 1 base and J by 4 bases, with 13 bases between the two germline ends. The germline CDR1 and CDR2 sequences are SGHTA and FQGTGA. CDR3 amino acids: CASSLIGGKAETQYF. DNA of the CDR3: TGTGCCAGCAGCTTAATTGGCGGGAAAGCAGAGACCCAGTACTTC.

In this sample, this clone turned up a few times. The chain joins TRBV7-2 to TRBJ2-3, with D unresolved. Germline V lookup: CDR1 SGHTA, CDR2 FQGNSA. Trimming left V 3 bases short and J 0 bases short, with 4 bases between. The CDR3 extends over 13 amino acids. In nucleotides, the CDR3 is TGTGCCAGCAGCTTCCTCAGCACAGATACGCAGTATTTT. Translation: CASSFLSTDTQYF.

The chain uses TRBV7-2 and TRBJ1-3; D is perhaps TRBD1 (5 bases). Trimming pared 4 bases from V and 0 bases from J, leaving 10 bases between. The CDR3 totals 15 residues. CDR1 is SGHTA and CDR2 is FQGNSA in the germline V gene. In DNA, the CDR3 is TGTGCCAGCAGCTCGACAGTGAGCTCTGGAAACACCATATATTTT. Translated: CASSSTVSSGNTIYF.

This chain connects TRBV6-5 to TRBJ1-1, with D uncertain. This CDR3 has 14 amino acids. V was pared by 7 bases and J by 3 bases, with 15 bases between. Germline values: CDR1 MNHEY, CDR2 SVGAGI. The CDR3, as DNA: TGTGCCAGCACCCGGCGGGAGGCGGACACTGAAGCTTTCTTT. It specifies CASTRREADTEAFF.

This clone was seen more than once but under ten times. The V and J genes are TRBV5-1 and TRBJ2-5; 12 bases line up with TRBD1. Germline V lookup: CDR1 SGHRS, CDR2 YFSETQ. V was pared by 4 bases and J by 5 bases, with 9 bases of the junction left unmatched. The CDR3 extends over 16 amino acids. The CDR3 loop is CASSPPQGTGGETQYF. CDR3 nucleotide sequence: TGCGCCAGCAGCCCACCCCAAGGGACAGGGGGCGAGACCCAGTACTTC.

J is TRBJ1-1 and V is TRBV6-4, with TRBD1 identical over 12 bases. Germline CDR1 MRHNA, CDR2 SNTAGT. V shed 2 bases and J 12 bases; nucleotides not matched to a gene: 4. The CDR3 is made up of 13 amino acids. The CDR3 DNA reads as TGTGCCAGCAGTGACCGGGACAGGGGGCTAACTTTCTTT. It encodes CASSDRDRGLTFF.

This sequence joins TRBV28 and TRBJ2-4; D is possibly TRBD1 (5 bases). Germline V CDR1 and CDR2: MDHEN, SYDVKM. The CDR3 spans 17 residues. The V end lost 5 bases, the J end lost 0 bases, and 17 bases lay between the germline ends. Here the CDR3 DNA reads TGTGCCAGCAGTCCCCAGGATAAGGGGCTAGCCAAAAACATTCAGTACTTC. It encodes CASSPQDKGLAKNIQYF.

V is TRBV7-3 and J is TRBJ2-3, with D perhaps TRBD2 (7 bases). Trimming pared 1 base from V and 6 bases from J, leaving 17 bases between. The CDR3 is 16 amino acids. The germline V gene has CDR1 SGHTA and CDR2 FQGTGA. CDR3 nucleotides: TGTGCCAGCAGCTTAAATGGGGGGGGCGCCGGGGATACGCAGTATTTT. It yields the protein CASSLNGGGAGDTQYF.

The CDR3 spells CASSSPLAGEISYNEQFF. In nucleotides, the CDR3 is TGTGCCAGCAGCTCCCCCTTAGCGGGGGAAATCTCCTACAATGAGCAGTTCTTC. This chain uses TRBV7-9 with TRBJ2-1; 9 positions agree with TRBD2. The CDR3 runs 18 residues. CDR1 SEHNR and CDR2 FQNEAQ come from the germline V gene (reference sequence). V dropped 4 bases and J dropped 0; count of bases not matched to a gene: 10.

The sample holds one count of this clone. The chain couples TRBV19 to TRBJ2-7; D is unresolved. This CDR3 is built from 13 residues. The germline V gene has CDR1 LNHDA and CDR2 SQIVND (reference sequence). The V and J ends lost 10 bases and 3 bases respectively, with 16 bases between them. The CDR3 region is CATRLGPNYEQYF. Written as DNA, the CDR3 is TGTGCCACCCGCCTTGGGCCCAACTACGAGCAGTACTTC.

This chain uses TRBV15 with TRBJ2-7, with D perhaps matching TRBD2 (5 bases). The CDR3 has 13 amino acids. V lost 0 bases and J lost 7, with 10 bases in between. Germline V gene data show CDR1 as LNHNV and CDR2 as YYDKDF (reference sequence). The CDR3 DNA reads TGTGCCACCAGCAGAGATGTTCGAGGGGAGCAGTACTTC. Translation gives CATSRDVRGEQYF. The full variable domain, in which reference TRBV15 and TRBJ2-7 provide the parts outside the CDR3, is DAMVIQNPRYQVTQFGKPVTLSCSQTLNHNVMYWYQQKSSQAPKLLFHYYDKDFNNEADTPDNFQSRRPNTSFCFLDIRSPGLGDTAMYLCATSRDVRGEQYFGPGTRLTVT.

V gene TRBV6-1 combines with J gene TRBJ1-2, with a tentative D call TRBD1 (6 bases). CDR1 MNHNS and CDR2 SASEGT come from the germline V gene. The CDR3 is 15 amino acids. Trimming removed 5 bases at V and 2 bases at J, with 15 bases between. The CDR3 reads CASSRGTPGNYGYTF. The CDR3 DNA reads as TGTGCCAGCAGTCGAGGGACACCCGGAAACTATGGCTACACCTTC.

The table lists this clone with a few counts. The V gene is TRBV5-6, the J gene TRBJ1-2; 7 bases align to TRBD1. The germline V gene encodes CDR1 SGHDT and CDR2 YYEEEE. CDR3 length: 13 residues. The J segment lost 2 bases and the V segment lost 6 bases, leaving 4 bases of the junction unmatched. The CDR3 DNA reads TGTGCCAGCAACCCGGGACAGAACTATGGCTACACCTTC. Translated: CASNPGQNYGYTF. Looking up the rest from reference TRBV5-6 and TRBJ1-2 gives the full variable domain: DAGVTQSPTHLIKTRGQQVTLRCSPKSGHDTVSWYQQALGQGPQFIFQYYEEEERQRGNFPDRFSGHQFPNYSSELNVNALLLGDSALYLCASNPGQNYGYTFGSGTRLTVV.

This clone occurred a few times. V and J are TRBV4-1 and TRBJ1-2; D remains ambiguous. The germline V and J ends were trimmed by 3 bases and 5 bases, with 16 bases remaining between them. The CDR3 sequence is 15 residues long. Germline V gene lookup returns CDR1 MGHRA and CDR2 YSYEKL. The CDR3 DNA follows: TGCGCCAGCAGCCAGGCCAGGTCCCACGTTTATGGCTACACCTTC. Translating it yields CASSQARSHVYGYTF.

V gene TRBV20-1 combines with J gene TRBJ2-5; 7 bases line up with TRBD1. CDR3 length: 11 residues. J gave up 13 bases and V 5 bases, and 10 bases lay outside the gene matches. Germline CDR1 reads DFQATT; CDR2 reads SNEGSKA (reference sequence). In nucleotides, the CDR3 is TGCAGTGCTGGTCCAGAGGGGGCGGTGTACTTC. Its protein product is CSAGPEGAVYF.

The chain links TRBV9 to TRBJ2-1, with a tentative D call TRBD1 (7 bases). The CDR3 contains 13 residues. Trimming shortened V by 4 bases and J by 15 bases, and 20 bases separated the two germline ends. Germline V gene sequence: CDR1 SGDLS, CDR2 YYNGEE. The CDR3 here is CASSTRGTGQSFF. The CDR3 DNA follows: TGTGCCAGCAGCACCCGGGGGACGGGACAGTCGTTCTTC.

V gene TRBV5-1 combines with J gene TRBJ2-1; D remains ambiguous. The germline gives CDR1 SGHRS, CDR2 YFSETQ. Trimming took 0 bases from V and 6 from J, leaving 10 bases between them. The CDR3 loop spans 14 amino acids. DNA for the CDR3: TGCGCCAGCAGCTTGGAGTTCGCGAGCAATGAGCAGTTCTTC. It encodes CASSLEFASNEQFF. The variable domain in full, completed from reference TRBV5-1 and TRBJ2-1, reads KAGVTQTPRYLIKTRGQQVTLSCSPISGHRSVSWYQQTPGQGLQFLFEYFSETQRNKGNFPGRFSGRQFSNSRSEMNVSTLELGDSALYLCASSLEFASNEQFFGPGTRLTVL.

CDR3 sequence reads: CASRGTGAVKPQHF. Here the CDR3 DNA reads TGTGCCAGCAGGGGGACAGGGGCAGTGAAACCCCAGCATTTT. The rearrangement links TRBV6-1 to TRBJ1-5, with 10 bases aligning to TRBD1. The junction had 9 bases not matched to a gene; V was cut back by 6 bases and J by 10 bases. Per the germline V gene, CDR1 is MNHNS and CDR2 is SASEGT. The CDR3 length is 14 residues.

The V call is TRBV12-5, the J call TRBJ1-2, with 8 positions matching TRBD1. The V and J ends lost 1 base and 0 bases, in that order; junction bases with no gene match: 1. CDR1 LGHNT and CDR2 FRNRAP come from the germline V gene. The CDR3 sequence is 15 residues long. The chain's CDR3 is CASGLEGQANYGYTF. DNA for the CDR3: TGTGCTAGTGGTTTGGAGGGACAGGCTAACTATGGCTACACCTTC. The full variable domain, its missing parts supplied by reference TRBV12-5 and TRBJ1-2, is DARVTQTPRHKVTEMGQEVTMRCQPILGHNTVFWYRQTMMQGLELLAYFRNRAPLDDSGMPKDRFSAEMPDATLATLKIQPSEPRDSAVYFCASGLEGQANYGYTFGSGTRLTVV.

The chain has TRBV19 and TRBJ2-2; D is uncertain. The CDR3 sequence is 14 residues long. Between the trimmed V and J ends, which lost 4 bases and 2 bases, there was a span of 8 bases. CDR1 and CDR2 (germline): LNHDA, SQIVND (reference sequence). CDR3: CASSTGSNTGELFF. CDR3 DNA: TGTGCCAGTAGTACCGGGTCAAACACCGGGGAGCTGTTTTTT.

The chain uses TRBV29-1 and TRBJ2-7; maybe TRBD1 (5 bases). Looked up from germline, CDR1 is SQVTM and CDR2 is ANQGSEA. This CDR3 is built from 13 residues. The V gene lost 6 bases and the J gene lost 3 bases, with 15 bases spanning the gap. Here the CDR3 reads CSVQGFDNYEQYF. CDR3 DNA sequence: TGCAGCGTCCAGGGTTTTGATAACTACGAGCAGTACTTC.

This rearrangement joins TRBV28 to TRBJ2-4; D is perhaps TRBD1 (6 bases). Per germline, CDR1 MDHEN and CDR2 SYDVKM. The CDR3 loop spans 15 amino acids. The V end lost 5 bases, the J end lost 1 base, and 12 bases lay between the germline ends. For the CDR3, the DNA is TGTGCCAGCAGTCGTGGGGGCACGGCCAAAAACATTCAGTACTTC. This codes for CASSRGGTAKNIQYF.

This chain joins TRBV7-2 and TRBJ1-1, with TRBD1 identical over 7 bases. V lost 0 bases to trimming and J lost 4 bases; unmatched junction nucleotides: 5. The CDR3 contains 15 residues. Germline V gene data show CDR1 as SGHTA and CDR2 as FQGNSA. In nucleotides, the CDR3 is TGTGCCAGCAGCTTAGCGATGACAGGGTTCACTGAAGCTTTCTTT. It specifies CASSLAMTGFTEAFF.

The chain recombines TRBV6-1 with TRBJ1-5; the D gene is possibly TRBD1 (6 bases). The CDR3 covers 14 residues. V lost 5 bases and J lost 3, with 11 bases in between. Germline lookup yields CDR1 MNHNS and CDR2 SASEGT. Written as DNA, the CDR3 is TGTGCCAGCAGTTATACAGGGAACAATCAGCCCCAGCATTTT. It translates to CASSYTGNNQPQHF.

The chain employs TRBV2 and TRBJ2-1, with TRBD2 identical over 8 bases. Germline V lookup: CDR1 SNHLY, CDR2 FYNNEI. The CDR3 loop spans 14 amino acids. V shed 8 bases and J 9 bases; nucleotides not matched to a gene: 12. The CDR3 reads CASRTLWAGGEQFF. Written as DNA, the CDR3 is TGTGCCAGCCGTACGCTTTGGGCGGGAGGTGAGCAGTTCTTC.

This chain joins TRBV5-6 and TRBJ2-5; a weak D match, TRBD2 (6 bases). The CDR3 has 14 amino acids. Looked up from germline, CDR1 is SGHDT and CDR2 is YYEEEE. Trimming shortened V by 2 bases and J by 1 base, and 9 bases separated the two germline ends. CDR3 loop: CASSFGGAQETQYF. CDR3 sequence (DNA): TGTGCCAGCAGCTTTGGAGGGGCCCAAGAGACCCAGTACTTC.

The chain employs TRBV5-4 and TRBJ2-1; possible D gene TRBD2, 5 bases. The CDR3 is 14 amino acids. Trimming took off 3 bases at V and 9 bases at J, with 16 bases between the two ends. CDR1 and CDR2 from the germline V gene are SGHNT and YYREEE (reference sequence). For the CDR3, the DNA is TGTGCCAGCAGCTCTGGAGGAGCTTGGGGTGAGCAGTTCTTC. Translating it yields CASSSGGAWGEQFF.

This clone has just a few counts. This rearrangement joins TRBV10-3 to TRBJ2-2; TRBD2 agrees at 7 bases. Germline V lookup: CDR1 ENHRY, CDR2 SYGVKD. The CDR3 spans 20 residues. V was pared by 5 bases and J by 7 bases, with 25 bases of the junction left unmatched. This chain's CDR3 is CAISLYYSSGGRGAGGELFF. DNA for the CDR3: TGTGCCATCAGTCTATACTACTCCTCCGGGGGGAGAGGGGCCGGCGGGGAGCTGTTTTTT.

The rearrangement uses TRBV19 and TRBJ2-3; D is perhaps TRBD2 (7 bases). V was clipped by 3 bases and J by 4 bases, with 17 bases between them. Germline CDR1 and CDR2: LNHDA and SQIVND (reference sequence). The CDR3 runs 16 residues. CDR3: CASSIKGRGQPDTQYF. CDR3 sequence (DNA): TGTGCCAGTAGTATCAAGGGGCGGGGGCAGCCAGATACGCAGTATTTT.

This sequence joins TRBV5-1 and TRBJ2-7; 9 nucleotides align to TRBD1. The CDR3 runs to 15 residues. V dropped 5 bases and J dropped 3; count of bases not matched to a gene: 9. Germline V gives CDR1 SGHRS, CDR2 YFSETQ. The CDR3 sequence is CASSSPRQGVYEQYF. The CDR3 DNA is TGCGCCAGCAGTTCACCCAGACAGGGGGTCTACGAGCAGTACTTC.

This chain's CDR3 is CASSQVASEQYF. The CDR3 DNA follows: TGTGCCAGCAGCCAAGTTGCGTCCGAGCAGTACTTC. The chain has TRBV4-2 and TRBJ2-7; no definite D call. V was cut by 1 base and J by 6 bases, with 7 bases left in between. The length of the CDR3 is 12 residues. Germline V gene lookup returns CDR1 LGHNA and CDR2 YNFKEQ.